Below, 25 T cell receptor beta chains from the same sample are listed, as sequenced in a study of cytomegalovirus exposure and HLA in healthy donors. PCR employed 60 Vbeta and 13 Jbeta primers. Sequencing was performed with immunoSEQ multiplex PCR; in TCRdb, only in-frame clones are kept and a portion is missing. The sample yields more than 90,000 clones, approximately 81% seen once. Input material: PBMCs. These receptors came from a woman between 18 and 29 years old in good health and CMV-seropositive.

The V gene is TRBV14, the J gene TRBJ2-7; unclear D gene. Trimming took off 0 bases at V and 0 bases at J, with 6 bases between the two ends. CDR3 size: 14 residues. Germline V gives CDR1 SGHDN, CDR2 FVKESK. The CDR3 spells CASSQDFSSYEQYF. CDR3 bases: TGTGCCAGCAGCCAAGACTTCAGCTCCTACGAGCAGTACTTC.

This chain uses TRBV7-8 with TRBJ1-2, with D tentatively TRBD1 (5 bases). Germline values: CDR1 SGHVS, CDR2 FQNEAQ. The CDR3 has 16 amino acids. V shed 0 bases and J shed 5 bases, with 16 bases lying between them. The CDR3 nucleotides read TGTGCCAGCAGCTTAGCGTCGGCAGCCTCAGGGTATGGCTACACCTTC. Encoded protein: CASSLASAASGYGYTF.

This sequence joins TRBV2 and TRBJ1-2, with D possibly TRBD1 on 5 matching bases. CDR3 length equals 14 residues. In germline, CDR1 is SNHLY, CDR2 FYNNEI. V lost 10 bases and J 4 bases, leaving 19 bases between the germline ends. CDR3 in amino acids: CATYDWRRGYGYTF. The CDR3 region has the DNA TGTGCCACCTACGACTGGCGGAGGGGCTATGGCTACACCTTC.

This clone has only one observation. This rearrangement joins TRBV7-9 to TRBJ2-2; D possibly corresponds to TRBD2 (6 bases). The CDR3 has 17 amino acids. Germline CDR1 SEHNR, CDR2 FQNEAQ (reference sequence). Trimming pared 5 bases from V and 0 bases from J, leaving 16 bases between. The CDR3 here is CASSLRRAVTNTGELFF. Written as DNA, the CDR3 is TGTGCCAGCAGCCTACGGAGGGCAGTAACGAACACCGGGGAGCTGTTTTTT.

This clone showed up just once. The chain has TRBV19 and TRBJ2-7; D may be TRBD2 (5 bases). Trimming removed 3 bases from V and 0 bases from J, with 9 bases in between. Germline V gives CDR1 LNHDA, CDR2 SQIVND (reference sequence). The CDR3 length is 14 residues. CDR3 DNA sequence: TGTGCCAGTAGTATCTACGCGGGCTCCTACGAGCAGTACTTC. Its protein is CASSIYAGSYEQYF.

CDR3 amino acids: CASSQDGTSGSYEQYF. The CDR3 bases are TGTGCCAGCAGCCAAGATGGGACTAGCGGCTCCTACGAGCAGTACTTC. The V call is TRBV4-2, the J call TRBJ2-7, with 11 bases that match TRBD2. Germline assignment: CDR1 LGHNA and CDR2 YNFKEQ. The CDR3 spans 16 residues. J lost 0 bases, V lost 0 bases, and 1 base had no gene match.

This clone occurred once. The genes are TRBV7-3 and TRBJ2-3, with 14 bases aligning to TRBD2. CDR3 size: 18 residues. CDR1 is SGHTA and CDR2 is FQGTGA in the germline V gene. V shed 0 bases, J shed 4 bases, and the junction held 6 bases outside the gene matches. CDR3 loop: CASSLTGRTSGRPDTQYF. Here the CDR3 DNA reads TGTGCCAGCAGCTTAACCGGGAGGACTAGCGGGAGGCCAGATACGCAGTATTTT.

V is TRBV7-3 and J is TRBJ2-5; TRBD1 might be the D (6 bases). The CDR3 extends over 13 amino acids. V was shortened by 5 bases and J by 1 base, with 8 bases between the two germline ends. The V gene's germline CDR1 is SGHTA and CDR2 FQGTGA. CDR3 region: CASSQDSQETQYF. CDR3 DNA sequence: TGTGCCAGCAGCCAGGACAGCCAAGAGACCCAGTACTTC.

The genes are TRBV7-3 and TRBJ2-1, with a possible D match to TRBD2 (6 bases). The CDR3 runs 14 residues. The ends were cut back, 4 bases at V and 10 bases at J, with 17 bases in the middle. Germline V gives CDR1 SGHTA, CDR2 FQGTGA. CDR3 amino acids: CASSSTSFKGEQFF. The CDR3, as DNA: TGTGCCAGCAGCTCAACTAGCTTTAAGGGGGAGCAGTTCTTC.

The rearrangement joins TRBV5-1 to TRBJ2-2; 11 bases fit TRBD2. J lost 3 bases, V lost 3 bases, and 4 bases had no gene match. This CDR3 spans 16 amino acids. CDR1 SGHRS and CDR2 YFSETQ come from the germline V gene. Here the CDR3 reads CASSSIAGGDTGELFF. The CDR3 DNA follows: TGCGCCAGCAGCTCTATAGCGGGAGGGGACACCGGGGAGCTGTTTTTT.

J is TRBJ2-3 and V is TRBV10-3, with a tentative D call TRBD1 (5 bases). The CDR3 consists of 14 residues. V lost 2 bases to trimming and J lost 3 bases, with 9 bases between them. The germline gives CDR1 ENHRY, CDR2 SYGVKD. CDR3 residues: CAISEGASTDTQYF. CDR3 in DNA: TGTGCCATCAGTGAGGGGGCTTCGACAGATACGCAGTATTTT.

The chain combines TRBV6-5 with TRBJ2-7; 10 bases fit TRBD1. J lost 1 base, V lost 6 bases, and 3 bases had no gene match. Germline V gene data show CDR1 as MNHEY and CDR2 as SVGAGI. CDR3 length: 14 residues. CDR3 sequence (DNA): TGTGCCAGCAGGGGACAGGGGATTTCCTACGAGCAGTACTTC. Its translation: CASRGQGISYEQYF.

The chain employs TRBV19 and TRBJ2-7, with TRBD2 as a possible D gene (5 bases). With 6 bases removed from V and 5 bases from J, the gap between germline ends came to 17 bases. The CDR3 consists of 14 residues. The germline CDR1 and CDR2 sequences are LNHDA and SQIVND (reference sequence). The DNA for the CDR3 is TGTGCCAGTAGGCCCGGGGAGCTGGGCGACGAGCAGTACTTC. Translation: CASRPGELGDEQYF.

The chain combines TRBV30 with TRBJ1-3; D is unresolved. Between the trimmed V and J ends, which lost 4 bases and 0 bases, there was a span of 13 bases. Germline lookup yields CDR1 GTSNPN and CDR2 SVGIG (reference sequence). The CDR3 has 15 amino acids. The CDR3, as DNA: TGTGCCTGGATATTACCTTTGAGCTCTGGAAACACCATATATTTT. Translating gives CAWILPLSSGNTIYF. Full variable domain (missing parts from reference TRBV30 and TRBJ1-3): SQTIHQWPATLVQPVGSPLSLECTVEGTSNPNLYWYRQAAGRGLQLLFYSVGIGQISSEVPQNLSASRPQDRQFILSSKKLLLSDSGFYLCAWILPLSSGNTIYFGEGSWLTVV.

The rearrangement uses TRBV2 and TRBJ2-7, with unresolved D. The ends were cut back, 7 bases at V and 9 bases at J, with 19 bases in the middle. This CDR3 is 13 amino acids long. Germline assignment: CDR1 SNHLY and CDR2 FYNNEI. This CDR3 is CASNPGQNLGQYF. Written as DNA, the CDR3 is TGTGCCAGCAATCCAGGTCAAAACCTGGGGCAGTACTTC.

This clone has more than one count but fewer than ten. J is TRBJ1-1 and V is TRBV5-1, with D possibly being TRBD1 (5 bases). Between the trimmed V and J ends, which lost 5 bases and 6 bases, there was a span of 11 bases. The CDR3 loop spans 12 amino acids. CDR1 and CDR2 (germline): SGHRS, YFSETQ. CDR3 DNA: TGCGCCAGCAGTTTAACAGGAGCTGAAGCTTTCTTT. It is translated as CASSLTGAEAFF.

The chain couples TRBV5-6 to TRBJ1-4, with D tentatively TRBD1 (6 bases). V was shortened by 4 bases and J by 0 bases, with 16 bases between the two germline ends. Germline loops: CDR1 SGHDT, CDR2 YYEEEE. This CDR3 is built from 17 residues. The CDR3 loop is CASSPYRGQATNEKLFF. DNA of the CDR3: TGTGCCAGCAGCCCATACCGGGGACAAGCAACTAATGAAAAACTGTTTTTT.

V gene TRBV27 combines with J gene TRBJ1-4; 9 bases map to TRBD1. V lost 6 bases and J lost 8; bases outside the gene matches: 4. Germline loops: CDR1 MNHEY, CDR2 SMNVEV (reference sequence). The CDR3 spans 13 residues. The CDR3 region has the DNA TGTGCCAGCAGAGGGACAGGGAAAGAAAAACTGTTTTTT. Translation: CASRGTGKEKLFF.

This chain joins TRBV5-1 and TRBJ2-3; TRBD2 matches at 8 bases. The CDR3 sequence is 15 residues long. V gave up 4 bases and J gave up 3 bases; unmatched junction bases: 7. The germline CDR1 and CDR2 sequences are SGHRS and YFSETQ. CDR3: CASSPRGASTDTQYF. In DNA form, the CDR3 reads TGCGCCAGCAGCCCGCGGGGGGCCTCGACAGATACGCAGTATTTT.

The V call is TRBV10-1, the J call TRBJ2-7; D may be TRBD1 (6 bases). With 6 bases removed from V and 0 bases from J, the gap between germline ends came to 15 bases. Per germline, CDR1 WNHNN and CDR2 SYGVQD (reference sequence). This CDR3 has 15 amino acids. In nucleotides, the CDR3 is TGCGCCAGCAGGATCCGGGACACGGACTCCTACGAGCAGTACTTC. This encodes CASRIRDTDSYEQYF.

The chain joins TRBV11-3 to TRBJ2-7; TRBD2 matches 8 bases. The CDR3 length is 15 residues. With 5 bases clipped from V and 7 bases from J, the junction kept 13 bases outside the gene matches. The V gene's germline CDR1 is SGHNT and CDR2 YENEEA. The CDR3 DNA sequence: TGTGCCAGCAGCCCCCTCCCGGGACTAGTCTCAGAGCAGTACTTC. It encodes CASSPLPGLVSEQYF.

This chain joins TRBV7-9 and TRBJ2-7; the match to TRBD2 covers 8 bases. Germline V CDR1 and CDR2: SEHNR, FQNEAQ (reference sequence). The V segment lost 5 bases and the J segment 7 bases; nucleotides outside the gene matches: 16. The CDR3 consists of 16 residues. CDR3: CASSHVGLAITGEQYF. The CDR3, as DNA: TGTGCCAGCAGCCATGTCGGACTAGCAATCACGGGGGAGCAGTACTTC.

This chain links TRBV6-5 with TRBJ1-2, with 7 bases fitting TRBD1. V trimming: 4 bases; J trimming: 1 base; junction bases outside the gene matches: 6. This CDR3 contains 15 residues. CDR1 and CDR2 (germline): MNHEY, SVGAGI. CDR3 sequence reads: CASSSTGVVNYGYTF. In DNA, the CDR3 is TGTGCCAGCAGTTCTACAGGGGTTGTTAACTATGGCTACACCTTC.

CDR3 protein: CASSPRTSGSSYEQYF. The DNA for the CDR3 is TGTGCCAGCAGCCCTCGGACTAGCGGTAGCTCCTACGAGCAGTACTTC. The chain links TRBV5-4 to TRBJ2-7; TRBD2 matches at 10 bases. The CDR3 length is 16 residues. Germline CDR1 is SGHNT and CDR2 is YYREEE (reference sequence). V shed 4 bases, J shed 0 bases, and the junction held 7 bases outside the gene matches.

J is TRBJ2-3 and V is TRBV7-2; 7 nucleotides align to TRBD2. Trimming at V came to 2 bases and at J to 4 bases, leaving 12 bases not matched to a gene. This CDR3 has 17 residues. Per germline, CDR1 SGHTA and CDR2 FQGNSA. CDR3 protein: CASSLSLLAESSDTQYF. The CDR3 nucleotides read TGTGCCAGCAGCTTAAGCCTCCTAGCGGAGAGTTCAGATACGCAGTATTTT.